The T cell receptor beta chain described here comes from a study of blood T cell repertoires in COVID-19. Study-level background: Some COVID-19 samples were acute and others convalescent; all came from the United States, Italy and Spain. Nucleic acid was either cDNA or gDNA, and it came from T cells, B-cell-depleted T cells, or PBMCs.

Per the original methods: Reference gene primers were amplified, and this amplification served to estimate nucleated cell counts. Profiled with immunoSEQ multiplex PCR; TCRdb holds only in-frame clones, not every one. The V and J calls and clone size are taken from that table; D and trimming were inferred from the DNA. The table records approximately 80,000 clones, 65% to 90% of them present only once. This clone was counted between two and nine times. Germline V gene sequence: CDR1 MRHNA, CDR2 SNTAGT. The CDR3 extends over 12 amino acids. The V end lost 9 bases, the J end lost 0 bases, and 6 bases lay between the germline ends.

The origin of this receptor is a man at least 80 years old with acute or convalescent COVID-19. Sequenced material: peripheral blood. The chain carries TRBV6-4 and TRBJ1-5; D not resolved. This CDR3 reads CARTYSNQPQHF. DNA for the CDR3: TGTGCCAGAACTTATAGCAATCAGCCCCAGCATTTT.